The next 15 T cell receptor beta chains were all read from a single sample in a study of regulatory T cells in long-lasting Graves disease. The time point: newly diagnosed GD, antithyroid drugs for less than 3 months. PBMC-derived RNA was used for the TCR library. Arm-PCR of CDR3 regions and iRepertoire HTBI primers were the basis on which TCR beta libraries were built. TCRdb reanalysed the multiplex PCR reads using MiXCR and keeps one entry per CDR3 protein. The table lists over 300,000 distinct CDR3 sequences, around 15% of them singletons. This material consisted of peripheral blood mononuclear cells (PBMCs), taken at new diagnosis, from a patient treated with antithyroid drugs. The receptors derive from a female donor with Graves disease.

This clonotype has a count of ten or more. The chain carries TRBV29-1 and TRBJ1-2; TRBD1 agrees at 7 bases. V shed 3 bases, J shed 4 bases, and the junction held 2 bases outside the gene matches. Germline V gives CDR1 SQVTM, CDR2 ANQGSEA. The CDR3 has 12 amino acids. The CDR3 spells CSVDRGSYGYTF. CDR3 coding DNA: TGCAGCGTTGACAGGGGGTCCTATGGCTACACCTTC.

This clonotype has ten or more counts. The V and J genes are TRBV24-1 and TRBJ2-1; TRBD1 aligns across 11 bases. CDR1 is KGHDR, CDR2 SFDVKD, per germline. Germline trimming cut 3 bases from V and 7 bases from J; bases unmatched to any gene: 10. The CDR3 sequence is 17 residues long. The CDR3 bases are TGTGCCACCAGTGATCCCCCAGGGACAGGGGGAAGGAATGAGCAGTTCTTC. Encoded protein: CATSDPPGTGGRNEQFF.

The chain combines TRBV7-9 with TRBJ1-2; the D gene is possibly TRBD1 (5 bases). This CDR3 is built from 14 residues. Germline assignment: CDR1 SEHNR and CDR2 FQNEAQ (reference sequence). V was pared by 1 base and J by 3 bases, with 9 bases between. In DNA, the CDR3 is TGTGCCAGCAGCTTAGTTTCGGGGGACTATGGCTACACCTTC. As protein: CASSLVSGDYGYTF. The full variable domain, rest sourced from reference TRBV7-9 and TRBJ1-2, is DTGVSQNPRHKITKRGQNVTFRCDPISEHNRLYWYRQTLGQGPEFLTYFQNEAQLEKSRLLSDRFSAERPKGSFSTLEIQRTEQGDSAMYLCASSLVSGDYGYTFGSGTRLTVV.

This clonotype has just a few counts. This chain uses TRBV19 with TRBJ1-4; D is uncertain. V was cut by 4 bases and J by 13 bases, with 22 bases left in between. Germline assignment: CDR1 LNHDA and CDR2 SQIVND (reference sequence). CDR3 length: 15 residues. The CDR3 sequence is CASSSVTTSRSRLFF. Written as DNA, the CDR3 is TGTGCCAGTAGTAGCGTGACAACTAGTAGGTCAAGACTGTTTTTT.

The rearrangement links TRBV7-6 to TRBJ2-1, with D tentatively TRBD2 (6 bases). V was cut by 5 bases and J by 6 bases, with 8 bases left in between. CDR1 is SGHVS, CDR2 FNYEAQ, per germline. This CDR3 has 12 amino acids. The CDR3 DNA follows: TGTGCCAGCAGCCGGGAGACCAATGAGCAGTTCTTC. Protein product: CASSRETNEQFF.

For this clonotype: This may be a read error: a much more frequent sequence differs by one nucleotide. The CDR3 does not close with the conserved phenylalanine or tryptophan, likely indicating a read error. The chain uses TRBV6-2 or TRBV6-3 and TRBJ1-1; 8 bases align to TRBD1. The CDR3 length is 15 residues. V gave up 5 bases and J gave up 5 bases; unmatched junction bases: 10. Per the germline V gene, CDR1 is MNHEY and CDR2 is SVGEGT. Here the CDR3 reads CASSLETGGLTEAFL. CDR3 nucleotides: TGTGCCAGCAGTCTAGAAACAGGGGGACTAACTGAAGCTTTCCTT.

The V call is TRBV4-3, the J call TRBJ2-3, with 10 bases that match TRBD2. The ends lost 0 bases at V and 4 bases at J; junction bases unmatched: 13. This CDR3 comprises 19 residues. Per germline, CDR1 LGHNA and CDR2 YSLEER. The CDR3 nucleotides are TGCGCCAGCAGCCAAGATGGGTCGAGGGCTAGCGGGAGTGCAGATACGCAGTATTTT. The encoded protein is CASSQDGSRASGSADTQYF.

This clonotype was observed at least ten times. V and J are TRBV28 and TRBJ2-1; TRBD2 agrees at 9 bases. CDR3 length: 15 amino acids. Germline-derived CDR1 and CDR2 are MDHEN and SYDVKM. V lost 6 bases and J lost 7; bases outside the gene matches: 10. This chain's CDR3 is CASSSPGLAGNEQFF. Here the CDR3 DNA reads TGTGCCAGCAGCTCCCCGGGACTAGCAGGGAATGAGCAGTTCTTC.

The chain is built from TRBV10-3 and TRBJ1-5; D not resolved. V lost 11 bases to trimming and J lost 1 base, with 9 bases between them. This CDR3 comprises 12 residues. Germline V gene data show CDR1 as ENHRY and CDR2 as SYGVKD. CDR3 protein: CASGGSNQPQHF. Here the CDR3 DNA reads TGTGCCTCGGGCGGGAGCAATCAGCCCCAGCATTTT.

This clonotype was seen ten or more times. The gene calls are TRBV7-2 and TRBJ2-7, with D perhaps TRBD2 (6 bases). Germline assignment: CDR1 SGHTA and CDR2 FQGNSA. The CDR3 is 14 amino acids. V was pared by 3 bases and J by 2 bases, with 11 bases between. The CDR3 region has the DNA TGTGCCAGCAGCTTTCACGGGGGTCCCTACGAGCAGTACTTC. Translating gives CASSFHGGPYEQYF.

This clonotype was seen many times. CDR3: CTGAPGPAASYGYTF. In DNA, the CDR3 is TGCACAGGGGCACCCGGTCCTGCAGCCTCCTATGGCTACACCTTC. The chain recombines TRBV20-1 with TRBJ1-2; D may be TRBD1 (6 bases). This CDR3 is built from 15 residues. Germline loops: CDR1 DFQATT, CDR2 SNEGSKA (reference sequence).

This clonotype was found many times. The CDR3 DNA is TGTGCCAGCAGTCCCCTCTTTGGCGGGAGCGAGACCCAGTACTTC. Amino acid sequence: CASSPLFGGSETQYF. This chain joins TRBV27 and TRBJ2-5, with 7 nucleotides matching TRBD2. From germline, CDR1 is MNHEY and CDR2 SMNVEV (reference sequence). Unmatched junction bases numbered 11, after V lost 5 bases and J lost 5 bases. This CDR3 region has 15 residues.

This clonotype appeared many times. CDR3 coding DNA: TGTGCCAGCAGCTTTGGAGCCTTCACAGATACGCAGTATTTT. Encoded protein: CASSFGAFTDTQYF. The chain has TRBV11-2 and TRBJ2-3; D is uncertain. CDR1 SGHAT and CDR2 FQNNGV come from the germline V gene. With 3 bases removed from V and 2 bases from J, the gap between germline ends came to 9 bases. This CDR3 comprises 14 residues.

As concerns this clonotype: This may arise from a read error, as a much more abundant clone is one base away. V usage is TRBV2 and J usage is TRBJ1-4; D gene unclear. With 6 bases removed from V and 12 bases from J, the gap between germline ends came to 23 bases. This CDR3 is 15 amino acids long. The V gene's germline CDR1 is SNHLY and CDR2 FYNNEI. The DNA for the CDR3 is TGTGCCAGCAGAGCCCAGGAGGCAGGAGGCGACGAACTGTTTTTT. Translating gives CASRAQEAGGDELFF.

This clonotype has at least ten counts. This chain links TRBV7-2 with TRBJ2-5; 10 nucleotides align to TRBD2. V lost 2 bases and J lost 7; bases outside the gene matches: 7. Germline CDR1 reads SGHTA; CDR2 reads FQGNSA. The CDR3 is made up of 15 amino acids. The CDR3 bases are TGTGCCAGCAGCTTAAACAGCGGGAGGGCGGGGACCCAGTACTTC. This encodes CASSLNSGRAGTQYF.